The 32 T cell receptor beta chains listed next were all sequenced from one sample in a study of T cell responses to AZD1222 COVID-19 vaccine. Measured with immunoSEQ multiplex PCR; TCRdb has only the in-frame clones, and not every one. The sample consists of roughly 25,000 clones, 86% of them appearing once. The material sequenced was peripheral blood, taken 28 days after the second AZD1222 dose. Source of these receptors: an adult who received the AZD1222 COVID-19 vaccine.

The CDR3 DNA reads TGCGCCAGCAGTGATTCGGACAGGGGGGACAATGAGCAGTTCTTC. It codes for CASSDSDRGDNEQFF. The chain combines TRBV10-1 with TRBJ2-1, with TRBD1 matching 10 bases. The CDR3 extends over 15 amino acids. Per the germline V gene, CDR1 is WNHNN and CDR2 is SYGVQD (reference sequence). With 3 bases clipped from V and 5 bases from J, the junction kept 4 bases outside the gene matches.

V usage is TRBV27 and J usage is TRBJ2-3; possibly TRBD2 for D (6 bases). CDR1 MNHEY and CDR2 SMNVEV come from the germline V gene (reference sequence). CDR3 length: 15 residues. V was shortened by 6 bases and J by 2 bases, with 15 bases between the two germline ends. In nucleotides, the CDR3 is TGTGCCAGCAGGGAGGGCGGCTCGTCCACAGATACGCAGTATTTT. Protein: CASREGGSSTDTQYF.

This chain links TRBV18 with TRBJ2-7, with TRBD1 matching 10 bases. The CDR3 contains 15 residues. J was trimmed by 2 bases and V by 1 base; bases with no gene match: 2. Germline V gives CDR1 KGHSH, CDR2 LQKENI. This CDR3 reads CASSPRTGGAYEQYF. The CDR3 nucleotides are TGTGCCAGCTCACCACGGACAGGGGGGGCCTACGAGCAGTACTTC. The full variable domain, with the rest looked up from reference TRBV18 and TRBJ2-7, is NAGVMQNPRHLVRRRGQEARLRCSPMKGHSHVYWYRQLPEEGLKFMVYLQKENIIDESGMPKERFSAEFPKEGPSILRIQQVVRGDSAAYFCASSPRTGGAYEQYFGPGTRLTVT.

The genes are TRBV27 and TRBJ1-6; the D is unclear. This CDR3 is 14 amino acids long. The germline V gene encodes CDR1 MNHEY and CDR2 SMNVEV (reference sequence). V lost 3 bases and J lost 8, with 11 bases in between. CDR3 nucleotide sequence: TGTGCCAGCAGTTTTTTAAAGGGAGATTCACCCCTCCACTTT. It specifies CASSFLKGDSPLHF.

The chain is built from TRBV5-1 and TRBJ2-3, with D unclear. The germline V gene has CDR1 SGHRS and CDR2 YFSETQ. CDR3 length: 15 residues. The V end lost 4 bases, the J end lost 4 bases, and 16 bases lay between the germline ends. CDR3 nucleotides: TGCGCCAGCAGCATCCTAGTGGGTCGGGCAGATACGCAGTATTTT. Translated, it gives CASSILVGRADTQYF.

CDR3 sequence (DNA): TGTGCCAGCAGCTCCGTGGACGGTACCGGGGAGCTGTTTTTT. It translates to CASSSVDGTGELFF. V and J are TRBV7-8 and TRBJ2-2, with D hard to call. V dropped 4 bases and J dropped 5 bases, with 11 bases sitting between them. Per germline, CDR1 SGHVS and CDR2 FQNEAQ. The CDR3 contains 14 residues.

The chain is built from TRBV5-4 and TRBJ1-2, with D perhaps matching TRBD1 (6 bases). Germline V lookup: CDR1 SGHNT, CDR2 YYREEE (reference sequence). Between the trimmed V and J ends, which lost 5 bases and 1 base, there was a span of 12 bases. The CDR3 spans 14 residues. The CDR3 here is CASRNGTLNYGYTF. Here the CDR3 DNA reads TGTGCCAGCAGAAACGGGACACTTAACTATGGCTACACCTTC.

The rearrangement uses TRBV2 and TRBJ2-2; 10 bases match TRBD2. Trimming at V came to 7 bases and at J to 4 bases, leaving 6 bases not matched to a gene. Germline V gene lookup returns CDR1 SNHLY and CDR2 FYNNEI. The CDR3 has 15 residues. CDR3 coding DNA: TGTGCCAGCAAGCCCAGCGGGAGGGGCACCGGGGAGCTGTTTTTT. This translates into CASKPSGRGTGELFF.

V gene TRBV3-1 (or the pseudogene TRBV3-2) combines with J gene TRBJ1-1; D is unresolved. The CDR3 consists of 14 residues. Trimming shortened V by 4 bases and J by 1 base, and 10 bases separated the two germline ends. Germline loops: CDR1 LGHDT, CDR2 YNNKEL (reference sequence). As DNA, the CDR3 is TGTGCCAGCAGCCCCCGGGGTGAGAACACTGAAGCTTTCTTT. Amino acids: CASSPRGENTEAFF.

The J gene is TRBJ1-5, the V gene TRBV7-2; D not certain. Germline V CDR1 and CDR2: SGHTA, FQGNSA. V lost 2 bases to trimming and J lost 0 bases, with 14 bases between them. The CDR3 sequence is 17 residues long. The CDR3 DNA reads TGTGCCAGCAGCTTACGATACGTGGGCTATAGCAATCAGCCCCAGCATTTT. Translating gives CASSLRYVGYSNQPQHF. The full variable domain, its missing parts supplied by reference TRBV7-2 and TRBJ1-5, is GAGVSQSPSNKVTEKGKDVELRCDPISGHTALYWYRQSLGQGLEFLIYFQGNSAPDKSGLPSDRFSAERTGGSVSTLTIQRTQQEDSAVYLCASSLRYVGYSNQPQHFGDGTRLSIL.

CDR3 residues: CASRKGLAYNNEQFF. DNA for the CDR3: TGTGCCAGCAGAAAGGGACTAGCGTACAACAATGAGCAGTTCTTC. The chain employs TRBV28 and TRBJ2-1; 10 bases are a match to TRBD2. Per the germline V gene, CDR1 is MDHEN and CDR2 is SYDVKM. The CDR3 is made up of 15 amino acids. V lost 6 bases and J lost 5; bases outside the gene matches: 7.

The V and J genes are TRBV30 and TRBJ2-7, with a possible D match to TRBD1 (8 bases). The CDR3 has 14 residues. Germline V gene lookup returns CDR1 GTSNPN and CDR2 SVGIG (reference sequence). The ends were cut back, 0 bases at V and 3 bases at J, with 12 bases in the middle. CDR3 nucleotides: TGTGCCTGGAGTGTACAGGGGGGGCTCTACGAGCAGTACTTC. Translating gives CAWSVQGGLYEQYF.

DNA for the CDR3: TGTGCCAGCAGTTACTCGTATTGGGACAGGGGGTCCAGGCAGTACTTC. It translates to CASSYSYWDRGSRQYF. The chain employs TRBV6-5 and TRBJ2-7, with 11 bases that match TRBD1. Germline values: CDR1 MNHEY, CDR2 SVGAGI. The CDR3 totals 16 residues. The ends lost 0 bases at V and 9 bases at J; junction bases unmatched: 10.

This rearrangement joins TRBV7-9 to TRBJ1-4; D unclear. V was trimmed by 1 base and J by 4 bases, leaving 10 bases between them. Per the germline V gene, CDR1 is SEHNR and CDR2 is FQNEAQ (reference sequence). The CDR3 runs to 15 residues. The CDR3 region is CASSLGTWSNEKLFF. DNA for the CDR3: TGTGCCAGCAGCTTAGGCACTTGGAGTAATGAAAAACTGTTTTTT.

The chain uses TRBV18 and TRBJ1-2; 10 nucleotides align to TRBD1. The germline V gene encodes CDR1 KGHSH and CDR2 LQKENI. V trimming: 2 bases; J trimming: 3 bases; junction bases outside the gene matches: 12. The CDR3 has 18 residues. The CDR3 region has the DNA TGTGCCAGCTCACCATACGGGACAGGGGAATCTTTCGACTATGGCTACACCTTC. It encodes CASSPYGTGESFDYGYTF. The full variable domain, in which reference TRBV18 and TRBJ1-2 provide the parts outside the CDR3, is NAGVMQNPRHLVRRRGQEARLRCSPMKGHSHVYWYRQLPEEGLKFMVYLQKENIIDESGMPKERFSAEFPKEGPSILRIQQVVRGDSAAYFCASSPYGTGESFDYGYTFGSGTRLTVV.

This clone was observed a single time. At one end the junction does not follow the germline gene, possibly because of a read error. The rearrangement joins TRBV14 to TRBJ2-7; no clear D gene. The CDR3 is 12 amino acids. In germline, CDR1 is SGHDN, CDR2 FVKESK. CDR3 residues: CASSQVGYEQYF. The DNA of the CDR3 is TGTGCCAGCAGTCAAGTCGGATACGAGCAGTACTTC.

Here the CDR3 DNA reads TGTGCCACCAGTGATTACCGAGCGGGGGTTTTCAATGAGCAGTTCTTC. Amino acids: CATSDYRAGVFNEQFF. The J gene is TRBJ2-1, the V gene TRBV24-1; 8 bases are a match to TRBD2. The V and J ends lost 2 bases and 6 bases, in that order; junction bases with no gene match: 8. From germline, CDR1 is KGHDR and CDR2 SFDVKD. This CDR3 is built from 16 residues.

This clone was observed once. J is TRBJ1-1 and V is TRBV7-9, with 8 nucleotides matching TRBD1. This CDR3 is 14 amino acids long. The V gene end was trimmed by 4 bases and the J gene end by 7 bases; junction bases not matched to a gene: 8. Germline V gene lookup returns CDR1 SEHNR and CDR2 FQNEAQ (reference sequence). This CDR3 reads CASSSRTGRDEAFF. CDR3 DNA: TGTGCCAGCAGCTCACGGACAGGGCGGGATGAAGCTTTCTTT.

This sequence joins TRBV4-2 and TRBJ2-2; 7 bases are shared with TRBD2. With V trimmed by 1 base and J by 4 bases, 3 bases remained unmatched. Germline CDR1 reads LGHNA; CDR2 reads YNFKEQ. The CDR3 sequence is 15 residues long. In DNA form, the CDR3 reads TGTGCCAGCAGCCAAGGGACTAGTTCCACCGGGGAGCTGTTTTTT. Residues: CASSQGTSSTGELFF.

This clone was counted once. The rearrangement joins TRBV3-1 (or the pseudogene TRBV3-2) to TRBJ2-2; 9 bases line up with TRBD2. From germline, CDR1 is LGHDT and CDR2 YNNKEL (reference sequence). CDR3 size: 14 residues. Losses at the gene ends were 4 bases for V and 8 bases for J; bases not matched to a gene: 5. In DNA form, the CDR3 reads TGTGCCAGCAGCCGTCCTAGCGGGGTGGGGGAGCTGTTTTTT. It encodes CASSRPSGVGELFF.

The chain employs TRBV12-3 or TRBV12-4 and TRBJ2-7; unclear D gene. The CDR3 is 12 residues long. The V end was cut by 6 bases, the J end by 3 bases, with 9 bases between. The CDR3 spells CASSREIYEQYF. The DNA of the CDR3 is TGTGCCAGCAGCCGAGAAATCTACGAGCAGTACTTC.

The chain recombines TRBV6-1 with TRBJ2-1, with 9 bases fitting TRBD2. The germline gives CDR1 MNHNS, CDR2 SASEGT. This CDR3 spans 15 amino acids. The V segment lost 1 base and the J segment 9 bases; nucleotides outside the gene matches: 7. CDR3 loop: CASSEGLAGMGEQFF. DNA of the CDR3: TGTGCCAGCAGTGAAGGGCTAGCGGGAATGGGTGAGCAGTTCTTC.

Of note for this clone: The identical CDR3 is also encoded by other nucleotide sequences in the sample. The genes are TRBV18 and TRBJ2-7; 10 bases fit TRBD2. This CDR3 is built from 14 residues. Unmatched junction bases numbered 2, after V lost 6 bases and J lost 0 bases. Germline values: CDR1 KGHSH, CDR2 LQKENI. The CDR3 here is CASSPSGSSYEQYF. In DNA, the CDR3 is TGTGCCAGCTCGCCTAGCGGGAGCTCCTACGAGCAGTACTTC.

V gene TRBV27 combines with J gene TRBJ2-1; 8 bases agree with TRBD2. The CDR3 has 18 residues. After removal of 5 bases from V and 5 bases from J, the junction contained 17 bases not matched to a gene. Per the germline V gene, CDR1 is MNHEY and CDR2 is SMNVEV (reference sequence). This CDR3 reads CASSRLIGGGGPHNEQFF. In nucleotides, the CDR3 is TGTGCCAGCAGTCGGCTCATCGGGGGCGGGGGGCCCCACAATGAGCAGTTCTTC.

V is TRBV5-1 and J is TRBJ2-3; D is undetermined. Germline CDR1 reads SGHRS; CDR2 reads YFSETQ. CDR3 length equals 15 residues. V was cut by 6 bases and J by 0 bases, with 14 bases left in between. The CDR3: CASTTRGVSTDTQYF. The CDR3, as DNA: TGCGCCAGCACCACCCGTGGTGTTAGCACAGATACGCAGTATTTT. Supplemented by reference TRBV5-1 and TRBJ2-3, the full variable domain reads KAGVTQTPRYLIKTRGQQVTLSCSPISGHRSVSWYQQTPGQGLQFLFEYFSETQRNKGNFPGRFSGRQFSNSRSEMNVSTLELGDSALYLCASTTRGVSTDTQYFGPGTRLTVL.

The chain recombines TRBV7-9 with TRBJ1-1, with TRBD1 as a possible D gene (5 bases). The CDR3 runs to 14 residues. Deletions cut 3 bases from V and 1 base from J, with 9 bases between. Germline V lookup: CDR1 SEHNR, CDR2 FQNEAQ (reference sequence). CDR3 bases: TGTGCCAGCAGCTTCGGACAACCGAACACTGAAGCTTTCTTT. Protein sequence: CASSFGQPNTEAFF.

This clone was seen a few times. The V and J genes are TRBV4-1 and TRBJ2-3; a weak D match, TRBD2 (5 bases). The CDR3 contains 16 residues. Per the germline V gene, CDR1 is MGHRA and CDR2 is YSYEKL. V dropped 4 bases and J dropped 4 bases, with 18 bases sitting between them. The DNA for the CDR3 is TGCGCCAGCAGCCGAGAGGGCTCGCTGAGCGCAGATACGCAGTATTTT. This encodes CASSREGSLSADTQYF.

CDR3 nucleotides: TGTGCCACCAGTCCGGACAACTATGGCTACACCTTC. Translating gives CATSPDNYGYTF. The chain links TRBV24-1 to TRBJ1-2; no clear D gene. Between the trimmed V and J ends, which lost 6 bases and 2 bases, there was a span of 6 bases. This CDR3 has 12 residues. Germline CDR1 KGHDR, CDR2 SFDVKD.

The rearrangement uses TRBV4-2 and TRBJ1-2; perhaps TRBD1 as D (5 bases). CDR1 LGHNA and CDR2 YNFKEQ come from the germline V gene. This CDR3 is 14 amino acids long. V was clipped by 0 bases and J by 5 bases, with 10 bases between them. DNA for the CDR3: TGTGCCAGCAGCCAAGAAGGGGTCGGTTATGGCTACACCTTC. Residues: CASSQEGVGYGYTF.

The chain employs TRBV18 and TRBJ2-7, with 8 bases matching TRBD1. The germline gives CDR1 KGHSH, CDR2 LQKENI. Unmatched junction bases numbered 4, after V lost 2 bases and J lost 7 bases. The CDR3 totals 13 residues. CDR3 nucleotides: TGTGCCAGCTCACCAGAGAGACAGGGGGAGCAGTACTTC. Amino acid sequence: CASSPERQGEQYF.

The V call is TRBV7-2, the J call TRBJ2-3, with D tentatively TRBD1 (6 bases). V dropped 1 base and J dropped 1 base, with 12 bases sitting between them. This CDR3 comprises 16 residues. Germline CDR1 SGHTA, CDR2 FQGNSA. In DNA form, the CDR3 reads TGTGCCAGCAGCTTAGGTCTACAGGGAGGCACAGATACGCAGTATTTT. Its translation: CASSLGLQGGTDTQYF.

V and J are TRBV10-3 and TRBJ1-5; D is uncertain. The CDR3 has 18 residues. Per the germline V gene, CDR1 is ENHRY and CDR2 is SYGVKD. With 2 bases removed from V and 0 bases from J, the gap between germline ends came to 17 bases. The DNA for the CDR3 is TGTGCCATCAGTGAGAAGGGTCCGTTGGTTGATAGCAATCAGCCCCAGCATTTT. This gives the protein CAISEKGPLVDSNQPQHF.